The 9 T cell receptor beta chains in this list originate from one sample, sequenced in a study of T cell repertoires in ileal Crohn's disease. The protocol was immunoSEQ multiplex PCR, while the TCRdb copy is restricted to in-frame clones and leaves out a portion. The sample lists 3,000 to 4,000 clones; 75% to 90% were seen once. Documented time point: proximal margin of the surgical specimen (macroscopically non-inflamed). The sequenced sample was ileal tissue. These receptors were taken from an adult with Crohn's disease.

This chain uses TRBV30 with TRBJ2-7; TRBD1 aligns across 8 bases. The CDR3 is 13 residues long. The germline V gene encodes CDR1 GTSNPN and CDR2 SVGIG (reference sequence). V lost 2 bases and J lost 3; bases outside the gene matches: 3. The CDR3 coding sequence is TGTGCCTGGAGTCCAGGGGGCAACTACGAGCAGTACTTC. Translation gives CAWSPGGNYEQYF.

This chain uses TRBV6-1 with TRBJ2-5, with 8 bases lining up with TRBD1. V dropped 6 bases and J dropped 1; count of bases not matched to a gene: 7. In germline, CDR1 is MNHNS, CDR2 SASEGT. This CDR3 comprises 15 residues. For the CDR3, the DNA is TGTGCCAGCAGCCGAATCGGACAGGGCCAAGAGACCCAGTACTTC. As protein: CASSRIGQGQETQYF.

The rearrangement uses TRBV5-1 and TRBJ2-3; TRBD1 agrees at 8 bases. This CDR3 spans 16 amino acids. CDR1 and CDR2 from the germline V gene are SGHRS and YFSETQ. Losses at the gene ends were 0 bases for V and 0 bases for J; bases not matched to a gene: 3. The CDR3 DNA follows: TGCGCCAGCAGCTTGGCCCAGGGGGCTAGCACAGATACGCAGTATTTT. Amino acids: CASSLAQGASTDTQYF.

The count of this clone is one. J is TRBJ1-3 and V is TRBV5-1; no clear D. The CDR3 runs 14 residues. V lost 2 bases to trimming and J lost 3 bases, with 9 bases between them. Looked up from germline, CDR1 is SGHRS and CDR2 is YFSETQ. The CDR3 bases are TGCGCCAGCAGCTTTGGAAACTTTGGAAACACCATATATTTT. Translated, it gives CASSFGNFGNTIYF.

This clone was seen only a few times. The J gene is TRBJ1-2, the V gene TRBV6-6, with D possibly matching TRBD1 (5 bases). V lost 1 base and J 2 bases, leaving 11 bases between the germline ends. This CDR3 contains 15 residues. The germline gives CDR1 MNHNY, CDR2 SVGAGI (reference sequence). The CDR3 loop is CASSYLGDRNYGYTF. CDR3 DNA: TGTGCCAGCAGTTACTTGGGTGACAGAAACTATGGCTACACCTTC.

J is TRBJ1-5 and V is TRBV7-8; D ambiguous. Looked up from germline, CDR1 is SGHVS and CDR2 is FQNEAQ. Trimming cost V 1 base and J 0 bases, with 16 bases left between them. CDR3 length: 18 amino acids. The CDR3 coding sequence is TGTGCCAGCAGCTTAGGAGGAGGTCGGGTCTATAGCAATCAGCCCCAGCATTTT. Amino acids: CASSLGGGRVYSNQPQHF.

CDR3: CASSMGQREAFF. In nucleotides, the CDR3 is TGTGCCAGTAGTATGGGACAGCGAGAAGCTTTCTTT. The rearrangement uses TRBV19 and TRBJ1-1, with 7 bases fitting TRBD1. The CDR3 has 12 amino acids. Germline V gene sequence: CDR1 LNHDA, CDR2 SQIVND (reference sequence). V trimming: 3 bases; J trimming: 8 bases; junction bases outside the gene matches: 3.

The chain recombines TRBV7-2 with TRBJ2-1, with D hard to call. Looked up from germline, CDR1 is SGHTA and CDR2 is FQGNSA. CDR3 length: 15 amino acids. V gave up 1 base and J gave up 5 bases, with 12 bases separating them. CDR3 residues: CASSLDESRNNEQFF. CDR3 sequence (DNA): TGTGCCAGCAGCTTAGATGAGAGCCGCAACAATGAGCAGTTCTTC. The variable domain in full, completed from reference TRBV7-2 and TRBJ2-1, reads GAGVSQSPSNKVTEKGKDVELRCDPISGHTALYWYRQSLGQGLEFLIYFQGNSAPDKSGLPSDRFSAERTGGSVSTLTIQRTQQEDSAVYLCASSLDESRNNEQFFGPGTRLTVL.

V usage is TRBV4-1 and J usage is TRBJ2-2; D unclear. There are 14 residues in the CDR3. The germline CDR1 and CDR2 sequences are MGHRA and YSYEKL. Trimming removed 3 bases at V and 1 base at J, with 6 bases between. CDR3 bases: TGCGCCAGCAGCCACCCTAGGAACACCGGGGAGCTGTTTTTT. Protein: CASSHPRNTGELFF.